The rows below give T cell receptor beta chains drawn from one sample of a study of vaccination and CD4 T cells after COVID-19. Their recognized antigens are unknown. Each CDR3 protein is one row after TCRdb ran MiXCR on the PCR reads. The table has about 8,100 distinct CDR3 sequences, around 30% seen once. The sequencing sample was made of CD4+ T cells from blood, cultured in vitro. These TCRs come from a human donor in good health. Both conserved end residues are part of each CDR3. Fields, in order: J gene, clone size, V gene, D gene, CDR3 DNA, CDR3 protein. D genes are given only for firm matches. Clone size appears in some rows only: once, few, many, or a class for an expanded clone.

>TRBJ1-2|few|TRBV6-2/TRBV6-3|TRBD1
TGTGCCAGCAAACTCGATGGGACAGGGTCCTTCTATGGCTACACCTTC
CASKLDGTGSFYGYTF
>TRBJ1-1|once|TRBV9|NA
TGTGCCAGCAGCCCTGCCCCGAACACTGAAGCTTTCTTT
CASSPAPNTEAFF
>TRBJ1-1|NA|TRBV20-1|NA
TGCAGTGCTAGAGGGAGGGGGAGCATGAACACTGAAGCTTTCTTT
CSARGRGSMNTEAFF
>TRBJ2-3|NA|TRBV20-1|TRBD2
TGCAGTGCTGAAGCGGGAGGCACAGATACGCAGTATTTT
CSAEAGGTDTQYF
>TRBJ1-6|NA|TRBV20-1|NA
TGCAGTGCTAGAGAAGCGAATTCACCCCTCCACTTT
CSAREANSPLHF
>TRBJ2-6|NA|TRBV6-5|NA
TGTGCCAGCAGTTGGACAACCGGTAGCAGTGGGGCCAACGTCCTGACTTTC
CASSWTTGSSGANVLTF
>TRBJ2-7|NA|TRBV7-2|TRBD1
TGTGCCAGCAGCCCCGACAGGGATCCCTACGAGCAGTACTTC
CASSPDRDPYEQYF
>TRBJ2-1|NA|TRBV20-1|NA
TGCAGTGAGGGTAACCCCTACAATGAGCAGTTCTTC
CSEGNPYNEQFF
>TRBJ2-7|few|TRBV6-5|NA
TGTGCCAGCAGTTACTCGGGCGCGGGCAACTACGAGCAGTACTTC
CASSYSGAGNYEQYF
>TRBJ2-7|NA|TRBV6-5|NA
TGTGCCAGCAGTTACTCACTATCCGAGCAGTACTTC
CASSYSLSEQYF
>TRBJ2-1|NA|TRBV5-6|NA
TGTGCCAGCAGCTTGGGGTTACTTGAGCAGTTCTTC
CASSLGLLEQFF
>TRBJ2-7|few|TRBV2|NA
TGTGCCAGCCTTCCTAGGAGGGATACCTACGAGCAGTACTTC
CASLPRRDTYEQYF
>TRBJ2-2|NA|TRBV24-1|NA
TGTGCCACCACCGGACAGAGATCCACCGGGGAGCTGTTTTTT
CATTGQRSTGELFF
>TRBJ1-6|NA|TRBV28|TRBD1
TGTGCCAGCAGTCCTCGACAGGGTCCGAATTCACCCCTCCACTTT
CASSPRQGPNSPLHF
>TRBJ2-1|NA|TRBV6-1|TRBD2
TGTGCCAGCAGACAGACACCAGCGGGGTCTTCCAATGAGCAGTTCTTC
CASRQTPAGSSNEQFF
>TRBJ1-1|few|TRBV6-2/TRBV6-3|NA
TGTGCCAGCAGATTGACAGACTTTACTGAAGCTTTCTTT
CASRLTDFTEAFF
>TRBJ2-7|NA|TRBV10-3|TRBD1
TGTGCCATCAGTGGGAGACAGGGGGCGAACGAGCAGTACTTC
CAISGRQGANEQYF
>TRBJ2-7|NA|TRBV19|NA
TGTGCCAGTAGTACCGGGCTAAACTACGAGCAGTACTTC
CASSTGLNYEQYF
>TRBJ2-7|once|TRBV7-2|NA
TGTGCCAGCAGCCCTCTGCGTCGGTACGAGCAGTACTTC
CASSPLRRYEQYF
>TRBJ1-5|NA|TRBV6-1|TRBD1
TGTGCCAGCAGTGAAGGGACAGGGGGCGTGGGCAATCAGCCCCAGCATTTT
CASSEGTGGVGNQPQHF
>TRBJ1-5|NA|TRBV7-9|TRBD1
TGTGCCAGCAGCGCCGGGACAGGGATCAATCAGCCCCAGCATTTT
CASSAGTGINQPQHF
>TRBJ2-7|NA|TRBV27|NA
TGTGCCAGCAGTCCCTTCCAGCGCGAAGCCTACGAGCAGTACTTC
CASSPFQREAYEQYF
>TRBJ2-1|NA|TRBV20-1|TRBD2
TGCAGTGCTAGAGATCCACCTAGGTTCCGGGAGGGTCCCTCCTACAATGAGCAGTTCTTC
CSARDPPRFREGPSYNEQFF
>TRBJ2-7|few|TRBV20-1|NA
TGCAGTGCTAGAGTTCCCTTCGACGAGCAGTACTTC
CSARVPFDEQYF
>TRBJ2-7|few|TRBV6-5|NA
TGTGCCAGCAGTTACAGGGGCCGGGGCTACGAGCAGTACTTC
CASSYRGRGYEQYF
>TRBJ1-1|NA|TRBV6-1|NA
TGTGCCAGTCACCCCCCGGGGTTCGTTGAAGCTTTCTTT
CASHPPGFVEAFF
>TRBJ2-1|few|TRBV7-3|NA
TGTGCCAGCAGCTCCGCCGCAGGGAATGAGCAGTTCTTC
CASSSAAGNEQFF